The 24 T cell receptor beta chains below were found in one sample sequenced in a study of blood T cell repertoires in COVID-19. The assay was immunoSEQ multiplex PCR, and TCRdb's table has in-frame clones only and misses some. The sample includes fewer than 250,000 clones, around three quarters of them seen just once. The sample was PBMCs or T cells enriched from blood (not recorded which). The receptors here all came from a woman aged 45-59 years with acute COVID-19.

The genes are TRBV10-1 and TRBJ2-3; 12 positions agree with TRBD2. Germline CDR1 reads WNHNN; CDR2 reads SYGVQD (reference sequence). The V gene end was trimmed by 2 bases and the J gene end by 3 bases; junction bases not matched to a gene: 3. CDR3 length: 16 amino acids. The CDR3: CASSEPLAGGTDTQYF. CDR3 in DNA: TGCGCCAGCAGTGAGCCACTAGCGGGGGGTACAGATACGCAGTATTTT.

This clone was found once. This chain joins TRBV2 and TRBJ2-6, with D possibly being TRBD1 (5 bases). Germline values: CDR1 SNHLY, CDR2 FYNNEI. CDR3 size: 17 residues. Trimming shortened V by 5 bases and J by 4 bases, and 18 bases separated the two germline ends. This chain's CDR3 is CASSSSGLISGANVLTF. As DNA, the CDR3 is TGTGCCAGCAGTTCCTCAGGGCTTATCTCCGGGGCCAACGTCCTGACTTTC.

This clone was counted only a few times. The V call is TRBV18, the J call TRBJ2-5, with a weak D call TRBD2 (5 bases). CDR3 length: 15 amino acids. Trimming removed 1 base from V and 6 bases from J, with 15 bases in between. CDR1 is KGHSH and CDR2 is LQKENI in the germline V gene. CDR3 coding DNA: TGTGCCAGCTCACCACGTGGGGTAAGGGAGAAGACCCAGTACTTC. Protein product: CASSPRGVREKTQYF. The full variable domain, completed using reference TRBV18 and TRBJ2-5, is NAGVMQNPRHLVRRRGQEARLRCSPMKGHSHVYWYRQLPEEGLKFMVYLQKENIIDESGMPKERFSAEFPKEGPSILRIQQVVRGDSAAYFCASSPRGVREKTQYFGPGTRLLVL.

DNA for the CDR3: TGTGCCAGCAGTTTAGGGAGACAAGAGACCCAGTACTTC. Translating it yields CASSLGRQETQYF. The chain uses TRBV12-3 or TRBV12-4 and TRBJ2-5, with unresolved D. This CDR3 is 13 amino acids long. V shed 1 base and J shed 2 bases, with 5 bases lying between them.

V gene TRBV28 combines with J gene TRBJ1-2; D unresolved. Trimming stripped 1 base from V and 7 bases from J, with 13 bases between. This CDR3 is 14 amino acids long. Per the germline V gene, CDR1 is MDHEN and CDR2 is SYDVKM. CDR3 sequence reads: CASSLLAGNGGYTF. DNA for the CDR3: TGTGCCAGCAGTTTATTAGCGGGGAACGGTGGCTACACCTTC.

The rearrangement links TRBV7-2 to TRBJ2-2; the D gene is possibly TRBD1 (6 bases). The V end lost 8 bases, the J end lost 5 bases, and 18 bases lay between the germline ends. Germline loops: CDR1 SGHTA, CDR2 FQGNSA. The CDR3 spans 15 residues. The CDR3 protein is CASSRSNRETGELFF. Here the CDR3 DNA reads TGTGCCAGCTCCCGCTCAAACAGGGAAACCGGGGAGCTGTTTTTT.

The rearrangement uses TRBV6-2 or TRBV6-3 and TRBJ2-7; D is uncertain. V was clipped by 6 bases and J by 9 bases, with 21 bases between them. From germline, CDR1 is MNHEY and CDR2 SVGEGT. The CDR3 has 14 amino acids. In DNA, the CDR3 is TGTGCCAGCAGCCACCGTGCTGCCCGACTTTGGCAGTACGTC. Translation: CASSHRAARLWQYV.

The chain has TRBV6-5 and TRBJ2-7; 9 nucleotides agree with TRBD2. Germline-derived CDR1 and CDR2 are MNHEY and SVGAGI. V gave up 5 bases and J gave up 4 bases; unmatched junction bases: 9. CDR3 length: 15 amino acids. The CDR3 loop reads CASSRASGAIYEQYV. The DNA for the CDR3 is TGTGCCAGCAGTCGGGCTAGCGGGGCGATTTACGAGCAGTACGTC.

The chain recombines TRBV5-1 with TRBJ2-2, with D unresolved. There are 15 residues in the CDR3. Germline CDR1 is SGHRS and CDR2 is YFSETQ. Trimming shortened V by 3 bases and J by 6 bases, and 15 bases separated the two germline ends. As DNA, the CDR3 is TGCGCCAGCAGCTCAAACCCAGGTACCGCCGGGGAGCTGTTTTTT. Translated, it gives CASSSNPGTAGELFF.

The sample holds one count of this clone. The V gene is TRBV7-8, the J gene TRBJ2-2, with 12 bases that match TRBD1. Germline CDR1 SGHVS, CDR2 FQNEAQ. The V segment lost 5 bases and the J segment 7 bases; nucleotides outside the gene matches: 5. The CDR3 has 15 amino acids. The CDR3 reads CASSTGQGANGELFF. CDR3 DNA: TGTGCCAGCAGCACGGGACAGGGGGCGAACGGGGAGCTGTTTTTT.

The CDR3 DNA sequence: TGTGCCAGCAGCCAAGATGTCAGGGGCAGTTCACCCCTCCACTTT. Translating it yields CASSQDVRGSSPLHF. V is TRBV3-1 (or the pseudogene TRBV3-2) and J is TRBJ1-6; D possibly corresponds to TRBD1 (6 bases). Trimming took 0 bases from V and 9 from J, leaving 12 bases between them. The germline gives CDR1 LGHDT, CDR2 YNNKEL (reference sequence). The CDR3 is made up of 15 amino acids.

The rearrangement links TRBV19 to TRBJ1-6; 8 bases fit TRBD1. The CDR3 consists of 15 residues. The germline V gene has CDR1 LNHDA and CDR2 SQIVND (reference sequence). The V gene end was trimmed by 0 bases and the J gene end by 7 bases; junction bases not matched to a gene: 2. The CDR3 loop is CASSIEQGVNSPLHF. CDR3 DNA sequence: TGTGCCAGTAGTATAGAACAGGGGGTGAATTCACCCCTCCACTTT.

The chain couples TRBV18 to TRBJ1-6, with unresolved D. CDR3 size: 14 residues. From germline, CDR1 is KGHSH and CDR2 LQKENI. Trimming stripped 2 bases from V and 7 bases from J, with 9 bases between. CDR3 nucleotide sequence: TGTGCCAGCTCACCAGAGGGTACCAATTCACCCCTCCACTTT. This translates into CASSPEGTNSPLHF.

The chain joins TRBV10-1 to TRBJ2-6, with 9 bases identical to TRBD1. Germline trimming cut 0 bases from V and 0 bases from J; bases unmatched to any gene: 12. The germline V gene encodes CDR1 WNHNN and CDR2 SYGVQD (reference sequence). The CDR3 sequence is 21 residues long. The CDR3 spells CASSESQNRDRAPSGANVLTF. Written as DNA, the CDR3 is TGCGCCAGCAGTGAGTCCCAGAACCGGGACAGGGCCCCCTCTGGGGCCAACGTCCTGACTTTC.

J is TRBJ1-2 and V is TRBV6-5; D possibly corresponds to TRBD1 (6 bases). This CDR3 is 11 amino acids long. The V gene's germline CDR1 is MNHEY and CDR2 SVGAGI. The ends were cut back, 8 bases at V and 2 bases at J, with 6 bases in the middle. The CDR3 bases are TGTGCCAGCGGACAGAACTATGGCTACACCTTC. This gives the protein CASGQNYGYTF.

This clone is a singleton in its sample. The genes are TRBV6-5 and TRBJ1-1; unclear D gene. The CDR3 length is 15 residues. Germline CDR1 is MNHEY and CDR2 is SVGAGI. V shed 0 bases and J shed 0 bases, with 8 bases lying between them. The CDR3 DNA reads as TGTGCCAGCAGTTACTCGCGGAGCATGAACACTGAAGCTTTCTTT. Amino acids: CASSYSRSMNTEAFF.

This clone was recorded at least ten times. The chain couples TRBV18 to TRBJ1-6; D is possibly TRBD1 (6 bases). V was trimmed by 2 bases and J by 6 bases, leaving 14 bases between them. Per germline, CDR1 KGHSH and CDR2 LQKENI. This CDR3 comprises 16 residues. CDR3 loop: CASSPARQAINSPLHF. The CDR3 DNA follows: TGTGCCAGCTCACCAGCGAGACAGGCGATTAATTCACCCCTCCACTTT.

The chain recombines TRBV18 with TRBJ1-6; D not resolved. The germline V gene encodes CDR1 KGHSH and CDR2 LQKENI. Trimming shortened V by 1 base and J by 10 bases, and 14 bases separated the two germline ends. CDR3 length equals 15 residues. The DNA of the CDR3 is TGTGCCAGCTCACCACGCGGCAGTCTCGGGTCACCCCTCCACTTT. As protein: CASSPRGSLGSPLHF.

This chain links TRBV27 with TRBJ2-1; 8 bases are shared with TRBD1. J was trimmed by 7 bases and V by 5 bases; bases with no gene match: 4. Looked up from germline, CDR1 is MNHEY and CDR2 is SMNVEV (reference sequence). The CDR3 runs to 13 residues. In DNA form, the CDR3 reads TGTGCCAGCAGTCAACAGGGGGGAAATGAGCAGTTCTTC. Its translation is CASSQQGGNEQFF.

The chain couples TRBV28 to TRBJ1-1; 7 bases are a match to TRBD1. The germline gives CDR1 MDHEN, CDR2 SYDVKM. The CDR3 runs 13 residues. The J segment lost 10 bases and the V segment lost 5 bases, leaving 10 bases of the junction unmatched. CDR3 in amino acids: CASSAQQGDGAFF. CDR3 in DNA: TGTGCCAGCAGTGCTCAGCAGGGGGATGGAGCTTTCTTT.

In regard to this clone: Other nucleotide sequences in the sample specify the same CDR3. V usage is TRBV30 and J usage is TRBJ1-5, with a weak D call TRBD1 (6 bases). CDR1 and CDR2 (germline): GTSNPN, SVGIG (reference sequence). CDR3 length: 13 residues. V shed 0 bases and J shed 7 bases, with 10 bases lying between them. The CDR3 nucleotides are TGTGCCTGGAGTGTACAAGGGGGACAGCCCCAGCATTTT. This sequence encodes CAWSVQGGQPQHF.

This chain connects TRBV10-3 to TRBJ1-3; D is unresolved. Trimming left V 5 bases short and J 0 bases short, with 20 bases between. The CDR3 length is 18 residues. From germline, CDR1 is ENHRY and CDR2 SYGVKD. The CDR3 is CAISTQVGVQSSGNTIYF. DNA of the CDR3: TGTGCCATCAGTACCCAAGTGGGAGTACAGAGCTCTGGAAACACCATATATTTT.

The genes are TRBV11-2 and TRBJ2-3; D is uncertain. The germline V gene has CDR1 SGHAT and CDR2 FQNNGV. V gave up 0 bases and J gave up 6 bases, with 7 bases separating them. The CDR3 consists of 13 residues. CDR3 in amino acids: CASSLDSGDTQYF. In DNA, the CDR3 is TGTGCCAGCAGCTTAGATTCCGGGGATACGCAGTATTTT.

Here the CDR3 DNA reads TGTGCCAGCAGCCCCGGGGGGACGTCACCCCTCCACTTT. Residues: CASSPGGTSPLHF. V is TRBV5-4 and J is TRBJ1-6; possible D gene TRBD1, 5 bases. Trimming removed 4 bases from V and 10 bases from J, with 12 bases in between. From germline, CDR1 is SGHNT and CDR2 YYREEE (reference sequence). This CDR3 is built from 13 residues.